This T cell receptor (beta chain) was found in a study of T cell changes during pregnancy in multiple sclerosis (dated by TCRdb to 2018 to 2020). Regarding the study in general: The study examined how the T cell repertoire changed over the course of pregnancy in women with multiple sclerosis.

The library was obtained by the immunoSEQ multiplex PCR assay. TCRdb re-hosts the immuneACCESS table, in-frame sequences only. Its copies lack some clones; in the studies checked, an unresolved V gene accounts for under half of them, and the cause for the rest is not known. Present in this sample are tens of thousands of clones, around nine tenths of which were seen just once. Together, the top ten hold 1.2% of the sample. The CDR3, cysteine through phenylalanine, is 14 amino acids long. Here the CDR3 DNA is all that survives: 42 bases in frame from base 1. Compared with germline, V lacks 5 bases and J lacks 5 bases; bases without a gene match: 3. CDR1 WSHSY and CDR2 SAAADI were looked up in the germline V gene. Concerning this clone: The antigen it recognizes is unknown. No clone much larger than this one lies a single base away; base qualities are absent.

The source material was peripheral blood, sampled in the third trimester of pregnancy. This sequence was found in a female donor with multiple sclerosis, enrolled in a pregnancy study. The V and J segments used are TRBV10-2 and TRBJ2-5; 12 bases in the middle match TRBD2. CDR3 region: CASSTSGRRETQYF. The DNA reads as follows: TGCGCCAGCAGTACTAGCGGGAGGCGGGAGACCCAGTACTTC.